Many counts were recorded for the clone carrying this T cell receptor beta chain. As yet, its antigen is unknown. Samples each had at least 5.5 micrograms of total RNA extracted. For the second PCR, which ran for roughly 7 to 11 cycles, a sample-barcoded 5' primer and a J-beta primer mix were used. Each cDNA molecule was tagged by a template-switch adaptor with 12 random nucleotides. Each single sample gave us at least 3 million CDR3-containing paired-end reads. TCRdb re-called the 5' RACE reads through MiXCR, storing one row per CDR3 protein. The sample consists of 1.5 million to 1.9 million distinct CDR3 sequences, about 45% of them appearing once. Looked up from germline, CDR1 is MNHEY and CDR2 is SVGEGT. The length of the CDR3 is 16 residues. Trimming shortened V by 7 bases and J by 1 base, and 17 bases separated the two germline ends. This sample stems from a study of blood T cells in healthy people across ages. Findings and limits, study-wide: Per million T cells, TCR beta diversity dropped roughly linearly as age increased.

The specimen sequenced was blood. V and J are TRBV6-2 or TRBV6-3 and TRBJ2-4, with D perhaps given as TRBD1 or TRBD2 (6 bases each). The sequence derives from a woman between 18 and 29 years old in good health. CDR3 protein: CASMGGGLLAKNIQYF. CDR3 DNA sequence: TGTGCCAGCATGGGGGGCGGTCTGTTGGCCAAAAACATTCAGTACTTC.